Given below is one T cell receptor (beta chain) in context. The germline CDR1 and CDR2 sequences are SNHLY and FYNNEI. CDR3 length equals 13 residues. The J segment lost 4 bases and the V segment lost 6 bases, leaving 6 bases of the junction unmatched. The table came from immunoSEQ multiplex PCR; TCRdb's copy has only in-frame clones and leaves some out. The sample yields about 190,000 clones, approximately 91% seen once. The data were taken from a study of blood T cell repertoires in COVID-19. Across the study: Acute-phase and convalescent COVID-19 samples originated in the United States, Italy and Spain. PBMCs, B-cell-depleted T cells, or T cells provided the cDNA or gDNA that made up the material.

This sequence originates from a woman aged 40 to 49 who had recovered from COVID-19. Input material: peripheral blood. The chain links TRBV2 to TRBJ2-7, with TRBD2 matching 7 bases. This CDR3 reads CASSVAGAYEQYF. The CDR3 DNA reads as TGTGCCAGCAGCGTGGCGGGAGCATACGAGCAGTACTTC.